This TCR beta chain was documented in a study of T cells in Graves' hyperthyroidism and ophthalmopathy. For the study at large: Peripheral blood collection took place at initial diagnosis, before any treatment.

From RNA transcripts, TCR beta CDR3 regions were amplified. In the first-round RT-PCR of the TCR CDR3, the HTBI primer set was used. One entry per CDR3 protein results from TCRdb running MiXCR on the multiplex PCR reads. The sample has about 840,000 distinct CDR3 sequences; 35% to 45% are singletons. V was clipped by 1 base and J by 2 bases, with 11 bases between them. This CDR3 spans 15 amino acids. Germline V gene sequence: CDR1 LNHDA, CDR2 SQIVND (reference sequence). Over 18 months, lack of ophthalmopathy progression marked Graves' hyperthyroidism as stable. Clinical symptoms, serum thyroxine, TRAb, thyroid ultrasound and orbital computed tomography established diagnosis. There are many counts of this clonotype.

Sequencing was done on a sample of blood. This sequence joins TRBV19 and TRBJ1-2; no firm D call. The TCR originated in a man younger than 35 with Graves' hyperthyroidism. The CDR3 loop is CASSIVRRRNYGYTF. In DNA, the CDR3 is TGTGCCAGTAGTATAGTCCGTCGGCGAAACTATGGCTACACCTTC.